A single sample gave rise to the 6 T cell receptor beta chains below, sequenced in a study of shared clonotypes between healthy human individuals. The data were produced by immunoSEQ multiplex PCR, yet TCRdb's version contains in-frame clones alone and is incomplete. The sample has 1,500,000 or so clones; around 97% are singletons. Material for sequencing was naive CD4+ T cells sorted from blood. Subset defined: CD45RA+ positively selected. These receptors were collected from a man aged 30-40 years in good health.

The V gene is TRBV9, the J gene TRBJ1-3; 7 bases fit TRBD1. Germline CDR1 reads SGDLS; CDR2 reads YYNGEE. This CDR3 comprises 15 residues. The ends lost 2 bases at V and 4 bases at J; junction bases unmatched: 6. CDR3 DNA: TGTGCCAGCAGCGTCGGACAGGCTGAGGGAAACACCATATATTTT. Encoded protein: CASSVGQAEGNTIYF.

V gene TRBV7-2 combines with J gene TRBJ2-7; no clear D. Trimming took 5 bases from V and 6 from J, leaving 11 bases between them. CDR1 and CDR2 (germline): SGHTA, FQGNSA. The CDR3 sequence is 12 residues long. The CDR3 region is CASSPSVFEQYF. In DNA, the CDR3 is TGTGCCAGCAGCCCCTCGGTTTTCGAGCAGTACTTC.

For this clone: Because it lacks the conserved phenylalanine or tryptophan at the end, this CDR3 is likely a read error. It is unclear where the CDR3 begins or ends on the DNA, so no DNA is shown, and the CDR3 is as TCRdb lists it. V and J are TRBV5-5 and TRBJ2-4; the table's TRBD2 call for D was not verified on the DNA. The CDR3 extends over 15 residues, inclusive of both ends. Germline V gives CDR1 SGHKS, CDR2 YYEKEE (reference sequence). This chain's CDR3 is CASSLNFRIGLAGAV.

The chain employs TRBV4-3 and TRBJ2-3; TRBD2 aligns across 7 bases. CDR1 and CDR2 (germline): LGHNA, YSLEER. The CDR3 length is 20 residues. V shed 2 bases, J shed 2 bases, and the junction held 19 bases outside the gene matches. CDR3 amino acids: CASSQTLGSRSGIITDTQYF. CDR3 DNA sequence: TGCGCCAGCAGCCAAACGTTGGGGTCGCGGAGCGGGATAATCACAGATACGCAGTATTTT.

This sequence joins TRBV19 and TRBJ2-7, with TRBD2 matching over 14 bases. Trimming cost V 3 bases and J 4 bases; bases outside gene matches: 11. This CDR3 has 18 residues. Looked up from germline, CDR1 is LNHDA and CDR2 is SQIVND (reference sequence). This CDR3 is CASSMGTSGSSVRYEQYF. The CDR3 DNA reads TGTGCCAGTAGTATGGGGACTAGCGGGAGTTCAGTACGGTACGAGCAGTACTTC.

The chain links TRBV28 to TRBJ2-1, with D possibly matching TRBD2 (7 bases). CDR3 length: 15 amino acids. Looked up from germline, CDR1 is MDHEN and CDR2 is SYDVKM. The V end lost 5 bases, the J end lost 10 bases, and 21 bases lay between the germline ends. CDR3 protein: CASSPLGGARWEQFF. The CDR3 DNA sequence: TGTGCCAGCAGTCCCCTAGGGGGGGCGCGATGGGAGCAGTTCTTC.